This T cell receptor beta chain derives from a study of T cell changes during pregnancy in multiple sclerosis. Produced via immunoSEQ multiplex PCR; TCRdb's table is partial and in-frame only. The sample has around 62,000 clones, over 80% seen once. The CDR3 totals 14 residues. The V segment lost 4 bases and the J segment 4 bases; nucleotides outside the gene matches: 1. Per the germline V gene, CDR1 is SGHTA and CDR2 is FQGNSA. The clonotype comes from a female donor with multiple sclerosis, enrolled in a pregnancy study. The rearrangement joins TRBV7-2 to TRBJ2-3, with 11 bases identical to TRBD1. The source was CD4+ T cells from peripheral blood mononuclear cells, collected in the first trimester of pregnancy. CDR3 sequence reads: CASSSDRGPDTQYF. The CDR3 DNA follows: TGTGCCAGCAGCTCGGACAGGGGGCCAGATACGCAGTATTTT.